This paragraph reports one T cell receptor beta chain. This clonotype has a count of ten or more. It has no known antigen specificity. Nothing much larger sits one base from this clone, and base qualities are not available. The data were taken from a study of regulatory T cells in long-lasting Graves disease (dated by TCRdb to 2020 to 2023). Study-level background: To count as having persistent Graves' disease, a patient had to have received antithyroid drug treatment for over 5 years with TSH receptor autoantibodies remaining persistently positive. The study was conducted in China and was registered as a clinical trial. A total of approximately 35 samples underwent TCR sequencing: 13 from persistent and around 20 from newly diagnosed Graves' disease patients. Persistent Graves' disease patients in the clinical cohort had taken antithyroid drugs for about 9.7 years on average. This study used TCR sequencing and RNA sequencing of peripheral blood to compare persistent Graves' disease patients against newly diagnosed Graves' disease patients. The study at large found these results: The small sample size was acknowledged by the authors as a limitation that may reduce accuracy. The study examined only peripheral blood because the primary lesion, thyroid tissue, could not be accessed. Compared with newly diagnosed patients, patients with persistent Graves' disease had lower TCR Shannon entropy and fewer highly expanded clones, which suggests clonal expansion. Persistent patients shared more public clonotypes among themselves (around 2,500) than newly diagnosed patients did (about 970). Only the TCR beta chain was sequenced and analyzed.

The library was generated by multiplex PCR. The run used an Illumina HiSeq 4000. To build TCR beta libraries, CDR3 regions were amplified by Arm-PCR using iRepertoire HTBI primers. PCR products were gel purified before sequencing. Regarding the original processing steps: Gene usage analysis of CDR3 amino acid clonotypes relied on the roughly 58 TRBV and 14 TRBJ segments identified across samples. COPE and FqMerger were used to merge the filtered high-quality paired reads into contigs. BLAST was used to align contigs to IMGT TRBV, TRBD and TRBJ reference genes, with CDR3 defined following IMGT. Highly expanded clones were defined as clonotypes with a frequency above 0.1%. Repertoire diversity was measured by Shannon entropy, and V-J evenness by the Gini coefficient. Public clonotypes were defined as clonotypes shared by more than one individual. TCRdb cleaned the public reads at Q25 with fastp, built clones with MiXCR and kept in-frame beta chains. Rows merge per CDR3 protein into single entries with the most common DNA and genes. It is TCRdb's table, rather than the study itself, that gives the V and J calls and clone size. This sample holds about 310,000 distinct CDR3 sequences; around 23% were observed only once. About 61% of the sample is in the top ten clones.

Reading the label with the study, this specimen's time point is: persistent/refractory GD, antithyroid drugs over 5 years with positive TRAb. For both TCR sequencing and RNA sequencing, RNA was extracted from PBMCs in TRIzol. The diagnosis of Graves' disease followed American Thyroid Association guidelines. Patients for the study were recruited at an endocrinology department in Xi'an, China. From each patient, approximately 10 milliliters of peripheral blood was collected into an EDTA anticoagulant tube. PBMCs were isolated by Ficoll Paque Plus density gradient separation without further T cell sorting. RNA quality was checked with an Agilent 2100 Bioanalyzer and agarose gel, and concentration with a NanoDrop 2000. This receptor was taken from a female donor with Graves disease. The specimen comprised peripheral blood mononuclear cells (PBMCs), sampled when the disease was refractory, from a patient treated with antithyroid drugs.

In nucleotides, the sequence is TGTGCCAGCAGTGCGGTCAGGGTAAACTACGAGCAGTACTTC. It specifies CASSAVRVNYEQYF. This chain joins TRBV2 to TRBJ2-7; a tentative D call is TRBD1 (5 bases match). The cysteine opens and the phenylalanine closes a CDR3 of 14 amino acids. Only the CDR3 DNA is retained, 42 bases long and in frame from the first base. V is reduced by 4 bases and J by 3 bases, leaving a spacing of 13 bases between them. CDR1 and CDR2 (SNHLY, FYNNEI) derive from the germline V gene.